The 15 T cell receptor beta chains reported below all come from one sample, sequenced in a study of blood T cell repertoires in COVID-19. Produced via immunoSEQ multiplex PCR; TCRdb's table is partial and in-frame only. The data contain about 220,000 clones, roughly 90% of them singletons. Specimen: PBMCs or T cells enriched from blood (not recorded which). Receptors were obtained from a woman under 40 who had recovered from COVID-19.

The V and J genes are TRBV29-1 and TRBJ1-2; TRBD1 matches 11 bases. V shed 3 bases, J shed 7 bases, and the junction held 7 bases outside the gene matches. The CDR3 contains 14 residues. Germline lookup yields CDR1 SQVTM and CDR2 ANQGSEA. The CDR3 loop is CSVESGTGGLGYTF. The CDR3, as DNA: TGCAGCGTTGAGAGCGGGACAGGGGGACTTGGCTACACCTTC.

The V call is TRBV7-9, the J call TRBJ2-3, with D perhaps TRBD1 (5 bases). Germline V CDR1 and CDR2: SEHNR, FQNEAQ (reference sequence). V was pared by 3 bases and J by 6 bases, with 13 bases between. The CDR3 spans 14 residues. Here the CDR3 reads CASSFLGAGDTQYF. CDR3 nucleotides: TGTGCCAGCAGCTTTTTAGGGGCCGGCGATACGCAGTATTTT.

V is TRBV7-9 and J is TRBJ2-3, with 11 nucleotides matching TRBD2. This CDR3 is built from 16 residues. V was pared by 5 bases and J by 5 bases, with 9 bases of the junction left unmatched. Germline lookup yields CDR1 SEHNR and CDR2 FQNEAQ (reference sequence). The CDR3 region is CASSPDSGGARDTQYF. DNA of the CDR3: TGTGCCAGCAGCCCCGATAGCGGGGGGGCCAGAGATACGCAGTATTTT.

This chain uses TRBV6-1 with TRBJ1-2; 10 positions match TRBD1. Germline CDR1 and CDR2: MNHNS and SASEGT. This CDR3 has 16 amino acids. The ends lost 6 bases at V and 3 bases at J; junction bases unmatched: 10. CDR3 in amino acids: CASREPGQGEDYGYTF. For the CDR3, the DNA is TGTGCCAGCAGGGAACCCGGACAGGGGGAGGACTATGGCTACACCTTC.

The rearrangement joins TRBV24-1 to TRBJ1-2; D perhaps matches TRBD1 (6 bases). The length of the CDR3 is 17 residues. Germline V CDR1 and CDR2: KGHDR, SFDVKD. The V and J ends lost 3 bases and 4 bases respectively, with 20 bases between them. CDR3 sequence reads: CATSDQEGGANFYGYTF. Written as DNA, the CDR3 is TGTGCCACCAGTGATCAAGAGGGGGGGGCGAACTTCTATGGCTACACCTTC.

V usage is TRBV15 and J usage is TRBJ1-3; 12 positions match TRBD1. The germline V gene encodes CDR1 LNHNV and CDR2 YYDKDF (reference sequence). V was pared by 0 bases and J by 3 bases, with 9 bases of the junction left unmatched. The CDR3 runs 19 residues. In DNA form, the CDR3 reads TGTGCCACCAGCAGAGATAGGGACAGGGGGCTCCCTGATGGAAACACCATATATTTT. This sequence encodes CATSRDRDRGLPDGNTIYF. Using reference TRBV15 and TRBJ1-3 for the parts outside the CDR3, the full variable domain is DAMVIQNPRYQVTQFGKPVTLSCSQTLNHNVMYWYQQKSSQAPKLLFHYYDKDFNNEADTPDNFQSRRPNTSFCFLDIRSPGLGDTAMYLCATSRDRDRGLPDGNTIYFGEGSWLTVV.

The chain is built from TRBV7-2 and TRBJ2-1, with 10 bases aligning to TRBD2. Germline loops: CDR1 SGHTA, CDR2 FQGNSA. The CDR3 runs 18 residues. J gave up 0 bases and V 2 bases, and 7 bases lay outside the gene matches. The chain's CDR3 is CASSLWASGGYSYNEQFF. As DNA, the CDR3 is TGTGCCAGCAGCTTATGGGCTAGCGGGGGCTACTCCTACAATGAGCAGTTCTTC.

The chain has TRBV14 and TRBJ1-6; TRBD1 matches 8 bases. The CDR3 sequence is 18 residues long. The trim removed 1 base at V and 7 bases at J, leaving 12 bases unmatched. Germline loops: CDR1 SGHDN, CDR2 FVKESK. In DNA, the CDR3 is TGTGCCAGCAGCCAAGCCCCGCGTGCAGGGGGCGCAAATTCACCCCTCCACTTT. Translated, it gives CASSQAPRAGGANSPLHF.

V is TRBV7-3 and J is TRBJ1-5; D gene unclear. V lost 1 base to trimming and J lost 5 bases, with 6 bases between them. Germline V gene data show CDR1 as SGHTA and CDR2 as FQGTGA. This CDR3 contains 13 residues. This CDR3 is CASSLNIDQPQHF. Here the CDR3 DNA reads TGTGCCAGCAGCTTAAATATAGATCAGCCCCAGCATTTT.

This chain uses TRBV29-1 with TRBJ1-4, with a tentative D call TRBD1 (6 bases). Between the trimmed V and J ends, which lost 6 bases and 10 bases, there was a span of 18 bases. The length of the CDR3 is 13 residues. The germline V gene has CDR1 SQVTM and CDR2 ANQGSEA. DNA for the CDR3: TGCAGCGTGGTGACAGGTTCGAGGGGAAAACTGTTTTTT. The encoded protein is CSVVTGSRGKLFF.

The rearrangement uses TRBV19 and TRBJ2-1; D not resolved. The CDR3 consists of 13 residues. V shed 3 bases and J shed 7 bases, with 10 bases lying between them. Germline lookup yields CDR1 LNHDA and CDR2 SQIVND (reference sequence). The CDR3 DNA follows: TGTGCCAGTAGTATTTACTCCGCTAATGAGCAGTTCTTC. Translating it yields CASSIYSANEQFF.

The V and J genes are TRBV25-1 and TRBJ1-1, with 9 bases aligning to TRBD1. This CDR3 is built from 14 residues. CDR1 and CDR2 (germline): MGHDK, SYGVNS. J was trimmed by 7 bases and V by 6 bases; bases with no gene match: 9. CDR3 sequence: CASRASTGGSEAFF. Written as DNA, the CDR3 is TGTGCCAGCAGGGCCTCGACAGGGGGGAGTGAAGCTTTCTTT.

The V call is TRBV5-1, the J call TRBJ1-1; 8 positions match TRBD1. The CDR3 is made up of 14 amino acids. Germline CDR1 and CDR2: SGHRS and YFSETQ. V gave up 7 bases and J gave up 1 base; unmatched junction bases: 6. In nucleotides, the CDR3 is TGCGCCAGCGGCCCCAGGGGGCCGAACACTGAAGCTTTCTTT. Its translation: CASGPRGPNTEAFF.

This chain connects TRBV25-1 to TRBJ2-5; 11 bases agree with TRBD1. The CDR3 length is 13 residues. V shed 7 bases, J shed 7 bases, and the junction held 5 bases outside the gene matches. Germline V gene lookup returns CDR1 MGHDK and CDR2 SYGVNS. CDR3 amino acids: CASTPGQGVTQYF. CDR3 nucleotide sequence: TGTGCCAGCACCCCGGGACAGGGGGTGACCCAGTACTTC.

This clone was observed once. This rearrangement joins TRBV12-5 to TRBJ1-5; TRBD1 aligns across 7 bases. The CDR3 is made up of 15 amino acids. CDR1 is LGHNT and CDR2 is FRNRAP in the germline V gene. The ends lost 4 bases at V and 2 bases at J; junction bases unmatched: 5. The DNA of the CDR3 is TGTGCTAGTGGTTATCAGGGGGTGGGCAATCAGCCCCAGCATTTT. Protein sequence: CASGYQGVGNQPQHF. Based on the CDR3 plus reference TRBV12-5 and TRBJ1-5, the full variable domain is DARVTQTPRHKVTEMGQEVTMRCQPILGHNTVFWYRQTMMQGLELLAYFRNRAPLDDSGMPKDRFSAEMPDATLATLKIQPSEPRDSAVYFCASGYQGVGNQPQHFGDGTRLSIL.